This T cell receptor beta chain was sequenced for a study of T-cell memory formation after mild COVID-19. Study-level findings and limits: Later expanders leaned toward CD4+, whereas clones contracting from day 15 to 85 were balanced CD4/CD8. Pre-infection memory harbored some responding clones, suggesting cross-reactive memory joined. Of the contracting clones, CD4+ ones lay mainly in CM and EM, and CD8+ ones in EMRA.

TCR alpha and TCR beta cDNA libraries carrying sample barcodes and UMIs came from 5'RACE with constant-segment primers. TCRdb analysed the 5' RACE reads with MiXCR anew, one entry per CDR3 protein. This table holds roughly 350,000 distinct CDR3 sequences, over 20% found once. Germline CDR1 SGHTA, CDR2 FQGNSA. Trimming at V came to 2 bases and at J to 8 bases, leaving 4 bases not matched to a gene. The CDR3 has 15 residues. A few counts support this clonotype. Its antigen is still unknown. This sequence originates from an adult woman who had mild COVID-19 (a few samples of this study predate the infection). Cell type and time point are not known. The specimen sequenced was PBMCs or a T cell subset sorted from them (not recorded which). The chain employs TRBV7-2 and TRBJ2-1; 12 bases align to TRBD2. Here the CDR3 reads CASSLLAGGPDEQFF. The CDR3 DNA reads TGTGCCAGCAGCTTACTAGCGGGAGGGCCGGATGAGCAGTTCTTC.